The source of this T cell receptor (beta chain) is a study of blood T cell repertoires in COVID-19. Study summary: Samples representing acute and convalescent COVID-19 were sourced from the United States, Italy and Spain. Sample material is recorded as cDNA or gDNA derived from T cells, B-cell-depleted T cells, or PBMCs.

Seattle patients were enrolled while actively infected and followed longitudinally. V lost 1 base and J 8 bases, leaving 15 bases between the germline ends. The CDR3 length is 14 residues. Germline CDR1 SGHTA, CDR2 FQGNSA. How the authors handled the data: The assay estimated nucleated cells by amplifying reference gene primers. Data came from immunoSEQ multiplex PCR; TCRdb stores just in-frame clones and leaves some out. V, J and clone size are taken as reported in that table, and D and trimming were inferred from the DNA itself. In the table there are about 480,000 clones, approximately 89% of which are singletons.

The sequencing sample was made of peripheral blood. The chain is built from TRBV7-2 and TRBJ2-7, with D possibly matching TRBD2 (7 bases). The sequence was collected from a man younger than 30 with COVID-19, enrolled during active disease. CDR3 region: CASSLERGGGKQYF. The CDR3 DNA follows: TGTGCCAGCAGCTTAGAAAGGGGGGGCGGCAAGCAGTACTTC.